A selection of T cell receptor beta chains follows, all from one sample in a study of blood T cell repertoires in COVID-19. Repertoires were generated with immunoSEQ multiplex PCR, while TCRdb's copy carries only in-frame clones and drops some. The sample yields under 200,000 clones, roughly 83% seen once. Sequences were obtained from peripheral blood. Receptor source: a woman between 55 and 75 years old with acute or convalescent COVID-19. Each CDR3 is given with its conserved first and last residue. D genes are given only for firm matches. Clone size is given for some rows only: seen once, a few or many times, or a class if the clone is expanded.

v_call	clone_size	d_call	j_call	cdr3_aa	cdr3_nt
TRBV28	NA	TRBD1	TRBJ2-6	CAITDRFNAGANVLTF	TGTGCCATTACGGACAGGTTTAATGCTGGGGCCAACGTCCTGACTTTC
TRBV6-5	NA	TRBD2	TRBJ2-3	CASSYSTAGGRDTQYF	TGTGCCAGCAGTTACTCGACAGCGGGGGGCAGAGATACGCAGTATTTT
TRBV10-3	NA	NA	TRBJ1-1	CAISERVNTEAFF	TGTGCCATCAGTGAAAGAGTGAACACTGAAGCTTTCTTT
TRBV10-3	NA	NA	TRBJ2-5	CASSTGEETQYF	TGTGCCTCTAGTACGGGGGAAGAGACCCAGTACTTC
TRBV6-1	NA	NA	TRBJ2-2	CASSANGIPGPGELFF	TGTGCCAGCAGTGCCAACGGGATACCAGGACCCGGGGAGCTGTTTTTT
TRBV6-2/TRBV6-3	NA	TRBD1	TRBJ1-2	CASSYGGTGNYGYTF	TGTGCCAGCAGTTACGGCGGGACAGGAAACTATGGCTACACCTTC
TRBV9	NA	NA	TRBJ2-1	CASSNRYYEQFF	TGTGCCAGCAGCAACAGGTATTATGAGCAGTTCTTC
TRBV7-9	NA	TRBD2	TRBJ2-3	CASSSPGTSLDTQYF	TGTGCCAGCAGCTCCCCGGGGACTAGCTTGGATACGCAGTATTTT
TRBV18	NA	NA	TRBJ1-6	CASSPPGRYSPLHF	TGTGCCAGCTCACCTCCAGGGCGTTATTCACCCCTCCACTTT
TRBV4-3	NA	NA	TRBJ2-7	CASSQVQGTYEQYF	TGCGCCAGCAGCCAAGTTCAGGGGACCTACGAGCAGTACTTC
TRBV25-1	few	TRBD1	TRBJ1-4	CASSARTGLNEKLFF	TGTGCCAGCAGTGCGAGGACAGGGCTTAATGAAAAACTGTTTTTT
TRBV19	NA	NA	TRBJ1-2	CASSGATDFGGYTF	TGTGCCAGTAGTGGGGCGACAGATTTCGGTGGCTACACCTTC
TRBV6-2/TRBV6-3	NA	TRBD1	TRBJ1-1	CASSRQGALSTEAFF	TGTGCCAGCAGTCGACAGGGGGCGTTATCCACTGAAGCTTTCTTT
TRBV10-3	NA	NA	TRBJ1-4	CAISEKRGRANEKLFF	TGTGCCATCAGTGAGAAAAGGGGGAGGGCTAATGAAAAACTGTTTTTT
TRBV5-1	NA	NA	TRBJ2-1	CASSLAFNEQFF	TGCGCCAGCAGCTTGGCCTTTAATGAGCAGTTCTTC
TRBV6-2/TRBV6-3	NA	NA	TRBJ1-6	CASSLRGGSPLHF	TGTGCCAGCAGTCTCAGGGGTGGTTCACCCCTCCACTTT
TRBV11-1	NA	TRBD1	TRBJ1-1	CASSTQGGLNTEAFF	TGTGCCAGCAGCACCCAGGGGGGACTGAACACTGAAGCTTTCTTT
TRBV7-9	NA	NA	TRBJ1-2	CASSDYLNYGYTF	TGTGCCAGCAGTGACTACTTAAACTATGGCTACACCTTC
TRBV27	NA	NA	TRBJ1-2	CASSFRQGGYKNYGYTF	TGTGCCAGCAGTTTCAGGCAGGGAGGATATAAAAACTATGGCTACACCTTC
TRBV4-1	once	NA	TRBJ1-6	CASSQAGTDNSPLHF	TGCGCCAGCAGCCAGGCCGGGACTGATAATTCACCCCTCCACTTT
TRBV4-1	NA	TRBD2	TRBJ2-1	CASSQDSPSGENEQFF	TGCGCCAGCAGCCAAGATTCCCCTAGCGGGGAAAATGAGCAGTTCTTC
TRBV18	NA	NA	TRBJ2-7	CASSPRSGEQYF	TGTGCCAGCTCACCAAGATCGGGGGAGCAGTACTTC
TRBV12-5	NA	TRBD1	TRBJ2-2	CASEDRGNTGELFF	TGTGCTAGTGAGGACAGGGGGAACACCGGGGAGCTGTTTTTT
TRBV12-3/TRBV12-4	NA	TRBD1	TRBJ2-7	CASSRGQYEQYF	TGTGCCAGCAGTAGGGGGCAGTACGAGCAGTACTTC
TRBV19	few	NA	TRBJ1-3	CASSIEGRGSGNTIYF	TGTGCCAGTAGTATAGAAGGACGGGGCTCTGGAAACACCATATATTTT
TRBV5-6	NA	NA	TRBJ2-7	CASSNTGQFYEQYF	TGTGCCAGCAGCAACACCGGACAGTTTTACGAGCAGTACTTC
TRBV7-9	NA	NA	TRBJ1-1	CASSTGVKAEAFF	TGTGCCAGCAGCACAGGAGTCAAGGCTGAAGCTTTCTTT
TRBV6-1	NA	NA	TRBJ1-2	CASSETEGSSLYGYTF	TGTGCCAGCAGTGAAACCGAGGGCAGTTCCCTTTATGGCTACACCTTC
TRBV3-1/TRBV3-2	NA	NA	TRBJ1-2	CASSFSQRGRYGYTF	TGTGCCAGCAGCTTTTCCCAGAGAGGGCGGTATGGCTACACCTTC
TRBV3-1/TRBV3-2	once	TRBD1	TRBJ2-7	CASSRQGIPYEQYF	TGTGCCAGCAGCAGACAGGGGATTCCCTACGAGCAGTACTTC
TRBV6-2/TRBV6-3	NA	TRBD1	TRBJ1-2	CASSGSTGANYGYTF	TGTGCCAGCAGTGGCTCGACAGGGGCGAACTATGGCTACACCTTC
TRBV28	NA	NA	TRBJ1-2	CASSSLTGPEGYTF	TGTGCCAGCAGTTCCCTAACAGGGCCAGAGGGCTACACCTTC
TRBV10-3	NA	TRBD1	TRBJ1-2	CAISETGVGYGYTF	TGTGCCATCAGCGAAACAGGGGTGGGGTATGGCTACACCTTC
TRBV5-4	NA	NA	TRBJ1-1	CASSLGGHDSEAFF	TGTGCCAGCAGCTTGGGAGGGCATGATTCTGAAGCTTTCTTT
TRBV7-9	NA	NA	TRBJ1-2	CASSLATRVNYGYTF	TGTGCCAGCAGCTTAGCGACCAGGGTAAACTATGGCTACACCTTC
TRBV9	NA	TRBD1	TRBJ2-7	CASSVDRGEQYF	TGTGCCAGCAGCGTAGACAGGGGCGAGCAGTACTTC
TRBV19	NA	TRBD1	TRBJ2-1	CASTRSGTGRRNEQFF	TGTGCCAGTACCCGATCCGGGACAGGGAGGCGGAATGAGCAGTTCTTC
TRBV27	NA	NA	TRBJ1-2	CASSSHRAEVNGYTF	TGTGCCAGCAGTTCCCACAGGGCCGAGGTGAATGGCTACACCTTC